A single T cell receptor (beta chain) is shown here with its context. A much larger clonotype is one base distant, so this may be a read error. The source of the sample is a study of metastatic and nonmetastatic thyroid tumors. Study as a whole: Across blood and tumor or nodule tissue, repertoires from malignant and benign thyroid patients were compared with one another.

The CDR3 is 14 residues long. The germline CDR1 and CDR2 sequences are LNHDA and SQIVND (reference sequence). TCRdb reprocessed the PCR reads via MiXCR. The sample carries about 24,000 clones, about a quarter recorded once. Prior to thyroid surgery, none of the patients had received any treatment. Material for sequencing was blood. This chain links TRBV19 with TRBJ2-3; the D gene is possibly TRBD1 (6 bases). The clonotype was recovered from a male donor with papillary thyroid cancer or a benign thyroid nodule (not recorded which). Some clones in this sample may be carry-over from other donors' samples. CDR3 nucleotides: TGTGCTAGTAGTAGGGGGTCCAGCACATATACGCAGTATTTT. Translated, it gives CASSRGSSTYTQYF. The whole variable domain, filled in from reference TRBV19 and TRBJ2-3, reads DGGITQSPKYLFRKEGQNVTLSCEQNLNHDAMYWYRQDPGQGLRLIYYSQIVNDFQKGDIAEGYSVSREKKESFPLTVTSAQKNPTAFYLCASSRGSSTYTQYFGPGTRLTVL.